This is a list of T cell receptor beta chains from one sample in a study of radiotherapy plus CTLA-4 blockade in lung cancer. Assay: immunoSEQ multiplex PCR; the TCRdb copy retains only in-frame clones and omits some. The sample shows around 30,000 clones, roughly four fifths of them seen only once. This material consisted of peripheral blood, taken from a patient treated with radiotherapy plus ipilimumab. These receptors originate from a human donor with non-small cell lung cancer that progressed on radiotherapy plus ipilimumab. The CDR3 runs from the conserved cysteine through the conserved F or W. A D gene is named only where the DNA matches it firmly. For some rows the clone size is stated as once, few or many, or as a class when expanded; others skip it.

d_call,j_call,v_call,clone_size,cdr3_aa,cdr3_nt
-,TRBJ1-1,TRBV28,-,CASSPGKAEAFF,TGTGCCAGCAGTCCGGGAAAGGCTGAAGCTTTCTTC
-,TRBJ1-1,TRBV28,-,CASSSPGEGTEAFF,TGTGCCAGCAGTTCCCCCGGGGAGGGCACTGAAGCTTTCTTT
-,TRBJ2-1,TRBV28,-,CASSFWQALNEQFF,TGTGCCAGCAGTTTCTGGCAGGCCCTCAATGAGCAGTTCTTC
-,TRBJ2-1,TRBV19,-,CASSLGRGSSYNEQFF,TGTGCCAGTAGTTTGGGCCGGGGGAGCTCCTACAATGAGCAGTTCTTC
-,TRBJ1-5,TRBV4-2,-,CASSQDLGQPQHF,TGTGCCAGCAGCCAAGATTTGGGTCAGCCCCAGCATTTT
-,TRBJ1-4,TRBV27,-,CASSVIPAATNEKLFF,TGTGCCAGCAGTGTCATTCCGGCAGCAACTAATGAAAAACTGTTTTTT
TRBD1,TRBJ2-5,TRBV19,-,CASSTGTGRWETQYF,TGTGCCAGTAGTACCGGGACAGGGCGTTGGGAGACCCAGTACTTC
-,TRBJ2-3,TRBV27,-,CAIQRDILTDTQYF,TGTGCCATTCAACGGGACATACTAACAGATACGCAGTATTTT
-,TRBJ1-2,TRBV7-1,-,CASSHLSHEGKIYGYTF,TGTGCCAGCAGCCACTTAAGTCACGAGGGAAAGATCTATGGCTACACCTTC
-,TRBJ1-3,TRBV5-8,-,CASSLSGTSGNTIYF,TGTGCCAGCAGCTTATCGGGGACCTCTGGAAACACCATATATTTT
TRBD2,TRBJ2-1,TRBV7-3,-,CASSLLAGGHNEQFF,TGTGCCAGCAGCCTACTAGCGGGAGGTCACAATGAGCAGTTCTTC
TRBD1,TRBJ2-7,TRBV11-2,-,CASSAGTGGEQYF,TGTGCCAGCAGCGCCGGGACAGGAGGCGAGCAGTACTTC
TRBD1,TRBJ2-1,TRBV7-9,-,CASSIGTGTYNEQFF,TGTGCCAGCAGCATCGGGACAGGGACCTACAATGAGCAGTTCTTC
TRBD1,TRBJ2-5,TRBV19,-,CASSPSGQVIQETQYF,TGTGCCAGTTCCCCATCAGGACAGGTAATCCAAGAGACCCAGTACTTC
-,TRBJ2-1,TRBV2,few,CASSEAGKTGEQFF,TGTGCCAGCAGTGAAGCGGGGAAGACTGGTGAGCAGTTCTTC
-,TRBJ2-5,TRBV7-6,-,CASRNIQETQYF,TGTGCCAGCAGGAATATTCAAGAGACCCAGTACTTC
TRBD2,TRBJ2-1,TRBV9,-,CASSTSGGANEQFF,TGTGCCAGCTCCACGAGCGGGGGGGCCAATGAGCAGTTCTTC
TRBD1,TRBJ1-2,TRBV27,-,CASTRSRQGMNYGYTF,TGTGCCAGCACCCGTTCCCGACAGGGTATGAACTATGGCTACACCTTC
TRBD1,TRBJ2-7,TRBV7-6,-,CASARQGRPYEQYF,TGTGCCAGCGCCAGACAGGGGAGACCCTACGAGCAGTACTTC
-,TRBJ2-1,TRBV10-2,few,CASSGPVGGEQFF,TGCGCCAGCAGCGGACCCGTAGGGGGAGAGCAGTTCTTC